The 29 T cell receptor beta chains presented below share a single source sample, sequenced in a study of CD8 T cells in ankylosing spondylitis. One entry per CDR3 protein results from TCRdb running MiXCR on the 5' RACE reads. The table includes 350,000 or so distinct CDR3 sequences, under 14% detected once. The material sequenced was blood, either unsorted or a sorted T cell fraction (not recorded which). The source is a female donor with ankylosing spondylitis or in good health (not recorded which).

The sample holds one count of this clonotype. The V and J genes are TRBV12-3 or TRBV12-4 and TRBJ1-5, with TRBD1 as a possible D gene (5 bases). Deletions cut 2 bases from V and 7 bases from J, with 18 bases between. The CDR3 extends over 16 amino acids. The CDR3 DNA is TGTGCCAGCAGTTTATGTGTCGGGGGGATAAGGCAGCCCCAGCATTTT. Amino acid sequence: CASSLCVGGIRQPQHF.

This clonotype was seen only a few times. The chain uses TRBV27 and TRBJ1-2; D gene uncertain. The germline V gene encodes CDR1 MNHEY and CDR2 SMNVEV (reference sequence). The CDR3 consists of 14 residues. Trimming stripped 1 base from V and 2 bases from J, with 8 bases between. The CDR3 region has the DNA TGTGCCAGCAGTTTATGGTCCGGGAACTATGGCTACACCTTC. This sequence encodes CASSLWSGNYGYTF.

The sample holds many counts of this clonotype. J is TRBJ1-1 and V is TRBV30; maybe TRBD1 (5 bases). The germline V gene encodes CDR1 GTSNPN and CDR2 SVGIG (reference sequence). Trimming pared 5 bases from V and 11 bases from J, leaving 15 bases between. The CDR3 has 11 amino acids. CDR3 DNA sequence: TGTGCCTGGGGTGACCGGGGGAGGGCTTTCTTT. Translated: CAWGDRGRAFF.

This clonotype was picked up a small number of times. The J gene is TRBJ1-6, the V gene TRBV27; D gene ambiguous. V was cut by 6 bases and J by 9 bases, with 15 bases left in between. The CDR3 has 14 amino acids. Germline-derived CDR1 and CDR2 are MNHEY and SMNVEV (reference sequence). The DNA for the CDR3 is TGTGCCAGCAGGGAACTCGGACTCGGTTCACCCCTCCACTTT. This encodes CASRELGLGSPLHF.

Only a few counts were recorded for this clonotype. The genes are TRBV7-2 and TRBJ2-3; D uncertain. Germline CDR1 SGHTA, CDR2 FQGNSA. The germline V and J ends were trimmed by 1 base and 0 bases, with 11 bases remaining between them. The CDR3 loop spans 16 amino acids. CDR3 sequence reads: CASSLGGRSSTDTQYF. In DNA form, the CDR3 reads TGTGCCAGCAGCTTAGGAGGACGGAGTAGCACAGATACGCAGTATTTT.

This clonotype was seen a handful of times. This chain uses TRBV12-3 or TRBV12-4 with TRBJ2-1, with D possibly being TRBD1 (6 bases). V was trimmed by 3 bases and J by 11 bases, leaving 14 bases between them. The CDR3 loop spans 13 amino acids. This chain's CDR3 is CASSFFVGTQQFF. The CDR3, as DNA: TGTGCCAGCAGTTTTTTCGTCGGGACACAGCAGTTCTTC.

This clonotype was detected many times. The chain joins TRBV5-5 to TRBJ2-7; 10 positions match TRBD2. The V gene's germline CDR1 is SGHKS and CDR2 YYEKEE (reference sequence). This CDR3 has 15 residues. The V gene end was trimmed by 0 bases and the J gene end by 4 bases; junction bases not matched to a gene: 4. CDR3 residues: CASSLDLAGVYEQYF. The CDR3 DNA is TGTGCCAGCAGCTTGGACCTAGCGGGGGTTTACGAGCAGTACTTC.

This clonotype was recorded at least ten times. This chain uses TRBV7-9 with TRBJ2-1, with D perhaps matching TRBD1 (6 bases). The germline CDR1 and CDR2 sequences are SEHNR and FQNEAQ (reference sequence). Trimming took off 5 bases at V and 6 bases at J, with 14 bases between the two ends. The CDR3 spans 14 residues. The CDR3 nucleotides are TGTGCCAGCAGCCCGCAGACAGGAATCAATGAGCAGTTCTTC. Protein product: CASSPQTGINEQFF.

There are many counts of this clonotype. The chain combines TRBV5-1 with TRBJ2-3, with D perhaps matching TRBD2 (5 bases). The germline CDR1 and CDR2 sequences are SGHRS and YFSETQ. This CDR3 comprises 15 residues. V was shortened by 0 bases and J by 6 bases, with 14 bases between the two germline ends. The CDR3 sequence is CASSLGIASGDTQYF. In DNA form, the CDR3 reads TGCGCCAGCAGCTTGGGGATAGCATCGGGGGATACGCAGTATTTT.

This clonotype turned up a few times. The chain recombines TRBV7-2 with TRBJ2-3; D is unresolved. Germline CDR1 is SGHTA and CDR2 is FQGNSA. CDR3 size: 13 residues. V was cut by 4 bases and J by 8 bases, with 13 bases left in between. The DNA of the CDR3 is TGTGCCAGCAGCTCCAACCTAGATTCTACGCAGTATTTT. Translating gives CASSSNLDSTQYF.

This clonotype has a handful of counts. The J gene is TRBJ2-7, the V gene TRBV10-1, with D maybe TRBD1 (5 bases). Germline V lookup: CDR1 WNHNN, CDR2 SYGVQD (reference sequence). The CDR3 extends over 14 amino acids. Trimming pared 4 bases from V and 2 bases from J, leaving 12 bases between. CDR3 protein: CASSGIQAPYEQYF. Here the CDR3 DNA reads TGCGCCAGCAGTGGCATACAGGCCCCCTACGAGCAGTACTTC.

This clonotype was seen repeatedly, ten times or more. The genes are TRBV5-1 and TRBJ2-3; D may correspond to TRBD1 or TRBD2 (5 bases each). This CDR3 contains 16 residues. V was shortened by 3 bases and J by 0 bases, with 14 bases between the two germline ends. Germline assignment: CDR1 SGHRS and CDR2 YFSETQ. This CDR3 is CASSSGLRDSTDTQYF. The DNA of the CDR3 is TGCGCCAGCAGCTCAGGACTCCGGGACAGCACAGATACGCAGTATTTT.

This chain connects TRBV7-2 to TRBJ2-5; 8 nucleotides align to TRBD2. V lost 5 bases to trimming and J lost 2 bases; unmatched junction nucleotides: 10. The CDR3 sequence is 16 residues long. The germline gives CDR1 SGHTA, CDR2 FQGNSA. CDR3 nucleotides: TGTGCCAGCAGCCCACTTGGAATAGCGGGACAAGAGACCCAGTACTTC. It translates to CASSPLGIAGQETQYF.

This clonotype was counted at least ten times. The chain couples TRBV20-1 to TRBJ2-7; 7 nucleotides align to TRBD1. Germline V gene data show CDR1 as DFQATT and CDR2 as SNEGSKA (reference sequence). J lost 0 bases, V lost 5 bases, and 4 bases had no gene match. This CDR3 has 13 amino acids. The CDR3 DNA reads as TGCAGTGCTGAGACAGGGAGCTCCTACGAGCAGTACTTC. Translated: CSAETGSSYEQYF.

This clonotype has more than one count but fewer than ten. The chain has TRBV7-2 and TRBJ2-1; tentative D call: TRBD2 (6 bases). Germline CDR1 reads SGHTA; CDR2 reads FQGNSA. Trimming cost V 4 bases and J 3 bases, with 13 bases left between them. The CDR3 is made up of 15 amino acids. The CDR3 region has the DNA TGTGCCAGCAGCTCCGTTAGCGGAAACTACAATGAGCAGTTCTTC. Protein: CASSSVSGNYNEQFF. Drawing the rest from reference TRBV7-2 and TRBJ2-1, the complete variable domain is GAGVSQSPSNKVTEKGKDVELRCDPISGHTALYWYRQSLGQGLEFLIYFQGNSAPDKSGLPSDRFSAERTGGSVSTLTIQRTQQEDSAVYLCASSSVSGNYNEQFFGPGTRLTVL.

This clonotype showed up many times. The V and J genes are TRBV5-1 and TRBJ2-7; D unresolved. V was shortened by 0 bases and J by 7 bases, with 5 bases between the two germline ends. Germline V gene lookup returns CDR1 SGHRS and CDR2 YFSETQ. The CDR3 has 11 amino acids. DNA of the CDR3: TGCGCCAGCAGCTTGGGCCAGGAGCAGTACTTC. Translating it yields CASSLGQEQYF. Full variable domain (missing parts from reference TRBV5-1 and TRBJ2-7): KAGVTQTPRYLIKTRGQQVTLSCSPISGHRSVSWYQQTPGQGLQFLFEYFSETQRNKGNFPGRFSGRQFSNSRSEMNVSTLELGDSALYLCASSLGQEQYFGPGTRLTVT.

The gene calls are TRBV6-1 and TRBJ2-1; no clear D. The CDR3 totals 15 residues. Trimming left V 1 base short and J 4 bases short, with 11 bases between. Per germline, CDR1 MNHNS and CDR2 SASEGT. CDR3 bases: TGTGCCAGCAGTGAAGGAGTTGTGGGTTACAATGAGCAGTTCTTC. Amino acid sequence: CASSEGVVGYNEQFF.

The V call is TRBV11-2, the J call TRBJ2-7; 11 positions agree with TRBD2. The germline V gene has CDR1 SGHAT and CDR2 FQNNGV. CDR3 length: 18 amino acids. Germline trimming cut 3 bases from V and 0 bases from J; bases unmatched to any gene: 10. The CDR3 reads CASSFFLAGGLRSYEQYF. The CDR3 DNA follows: TGTGCCAGCAGCTTTTTTCTAGCGGGGGGCTTACGCTCCTACGAGCAGTACTTC.

This clonotype was observed a handful of times. The chain joins TRBV20-1 to TRBJ2-1, with 11 bases aligning to TRBD2. This CDR3 is 14 amino acids long. The germline V gene has CDR1 DFQATT and CDR2 SNEGSKA (reference sequence). J was trimmed by 5 bases and V by 0 bases; bases with no gene match: 0. The CDR3 loop reads CSARDSGRDNEQFF. CDR3 nucleotides: TGCAGTGCTAGAGATAGCGGGAGGGACAATGAGCAGTTCTTC.

The sample holds many counts of this clonotype. The rearrangement uses TRBV7-9 and TRBJ2-5; no firm D call. From germline, CDR1 is SEHNR and CDR2 FQNEAQ (reference sequence). This CDR3 is 14 amino acids long. V gave up 7 bases and J gave up 3 bases, with 15 bases separating them. The CDR3 is CASTPTNWKETQYF. CDR3 bases: TGTGCCAGCACCCCGACAAACTGGAAAGAGACCCAGTACTTC.

This clonotype was detected many times. The chain links TRBV20-1 to TRBJ2-1, with 7 bases lining up with TRBD2. The V gene's germline CDR1 is DFQATT and CDR2 SNEGSKA (reference sequence). Unmatched junction bases numbered 7, after V lost 4 bases and J lost 4 bases. There are 14 residues in the CDR3. CDR3 sequence reads: CSATAGAVYNEQFF. As DNA, the CDR3 is TGCAGTGCTACGGCGGGAGCAGTTTACAATGAGCAGTTCTTC.

There are many counts of this clonotype. The V and J genes are TRBV28 and TRBJ2-3; 10 bases are a match to TRBD2. The V gene's germline CDR1 is MDHEN and CDR2 SYDVKM. V was pared by 4 bases and J by 2 bases, with 6 bases of the junction left unmatched. This CDR3 spans 16 amino acids. The CDR3 sequence is CASSSPLAGNTDTQYF. CDR3 bases: TGTGCCAGCAGTTCCCCACTAGCGGGGAACACAGATACGCAGTATTTT.

The table lists this clonotype with many counts. This chain uses TRBV10-3 with TRBJ1-1, with 7 nucleotides matching TRBD1. V lost 3 bases and J lost 0; bases outside the gene matches: 4. Germline V gives CDR1 ENHRY, CDR2 SYGVKD. CDR3 size: 15 residues. CDR3 nucleotides: TGTGCCATCAGTGATCAGGGACAGATGAACACTGAAGCTTTCTTT. Its protein product is CAISDQGQMNTEAFF.

This clonotype occurred many times. The V gene is TRBV12-3 or TRBV12-4, the J gene TRBJ1-5; D gene ambiguous. Trimming removed 1 base from V and 0 bases from J, with 13 bases in between. This CDR3 is 17 amino acids long. The CDR3 DNA is TGTGCCAGCAGTTTAGGGTCGACAACAGCTAGCAATCAGCCCCAGCATTTT. Protein product: CASSLGSTTASNQPQHF.

There are many counts of this clonotype. The DNA for the CDR3 is TGTGCCAGCAGTTGGACTAGAAACACCGGGGAGCTGTTTTTT. Its translation is CASSWTRNTGELFF. V and J are TRBV7-6 and TRBJ2-2; 7 nucleotides line up with TRBD2. This CDR3 is built from 14 residues. V lost 6 bases to trimming and J lost 2 bases; unmatched junction nucleotides: 3. Germline V gene data show CDR1 as SGHVS and CDR2 as FNYEAQ. Together with reference TRBV7-6 and TRBJ2-2, the CDR3 gives the full variable domain: GAGVSQSPRYKVTKRGQDVALRCDPISGHVSLYWYRQALGQGPEFLTYFNYEAQQDKSGLPNDRFSAERPEGSISTLTIQRTEQRDSAMYRCASSWTRNTGELFFGEGSRLTVL.

In this sample, this clonotype turned up many times. The chain employs TRBV11-2 and TRBJ2-1; D perhaps matches TRBD1 (5 bases). Germline V lookup: CDR1 SGHAT, CDR2 FQNNGV. The CDR3 consists of 14 residues. V was clipped by 3 bases and J by 4 bases, with 10 bases between them. The CDR3 region has the DNA TGTGCCAGCAGCTTGGGGCCAAATTACAATGAGCAGTTCTTC. Amino acid sequence: CASSLGPNYNEQFF.

This clonotype has a handful of counts. The chain recombines TRBV5-5 with TRBJ2-5, with 12 nucleotides matching TRBD2. This CDR3 comprises 16 residues. In germline, CDR1 is SGHKS, CDR2 YYEKEE (reference sequence). With V trimmed by 4 bases and J by 5 bases, 9 bases remained unmatched. The CDR3 reads CASSRRLAGEMETQYF. The CDR3 coding sequence is TGTGCCAGCAGCCGGCGACTAGCGGGAGAGATGGAGACCCAGTACTTC.

This clonotype was observed a few times. The chain recombines TRBV5-1 with TRBJ2-1; D is possibly TRBD1 (6 bases). Germline values: CDR1 SGHRS, CDR2 YFSETQ. The CDR3 spans 16 residues. The ends were cut back, 6 bases at V and 7 bases at J, with 23 bases in the middle. CDR3 loop: CASTPGHSGSGNEQFF. In DNA, the CDR3 is TGCGCCAGCACCCCGGGACACTCGGGCTCGGGGAATGAGCAGTTCTTC.

Regarding this clonotype: A much larger clone differs from this one at a single base, so this may be a read error. The rearrangement joins TRBV5-1 to TRBJ2-7; D perhaps matches TRBD2 (5 bases). The CDR3 runs to 14 residues. CDR1 is SGHRS and CDR2 is YFSETQ in the germline V gene. Deletions cut 1 base from V and 6 bases from J, with 14 bases between. The chain's CDR3 is CASSLHAGLAEQYF. DNA of the CDR3: TGCGCCAGCAGCTTGCATGCGGGTTTAGCCGAGCAGTACTTC. Together with reference TRBV5-1 and TRBJ2-7, the CDR3 gives the full variable domain: KAGVTQTPRYLIKTRGQQVTLSCSPISGHRSVSWYQQTPGQGLQFLFEYFSETQRNKGNFPGRFSGRQFSNSRSEMNVSTLELGDSALYLCASSLHAGLAEQYFGPGTRLTVT.